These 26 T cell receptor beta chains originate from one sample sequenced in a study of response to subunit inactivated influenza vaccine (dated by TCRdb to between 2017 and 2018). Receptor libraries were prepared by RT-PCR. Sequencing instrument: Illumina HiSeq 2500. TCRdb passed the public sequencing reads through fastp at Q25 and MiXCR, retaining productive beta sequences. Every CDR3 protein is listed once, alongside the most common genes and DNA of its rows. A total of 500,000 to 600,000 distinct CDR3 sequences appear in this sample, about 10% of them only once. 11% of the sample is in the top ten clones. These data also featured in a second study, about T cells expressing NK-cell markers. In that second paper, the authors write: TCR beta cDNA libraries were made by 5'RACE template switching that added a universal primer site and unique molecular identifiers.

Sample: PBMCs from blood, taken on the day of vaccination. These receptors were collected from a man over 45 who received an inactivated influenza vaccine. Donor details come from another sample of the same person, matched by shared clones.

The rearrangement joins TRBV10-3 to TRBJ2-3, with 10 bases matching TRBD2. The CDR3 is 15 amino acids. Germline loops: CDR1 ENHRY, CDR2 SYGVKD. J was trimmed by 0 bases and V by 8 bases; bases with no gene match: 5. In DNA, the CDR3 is TGTGCCATCTCTAGCGGGGGTCTAAGCACAGATACGCAGTATTTT. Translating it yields CAISSGGLSTDTQYF.

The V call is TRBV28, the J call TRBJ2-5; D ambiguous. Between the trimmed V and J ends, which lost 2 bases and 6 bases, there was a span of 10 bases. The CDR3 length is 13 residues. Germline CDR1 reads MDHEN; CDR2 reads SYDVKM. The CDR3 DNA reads TGTGCCAGCAGTTTAGTCTCCATGCAGACCCAGTACTTC. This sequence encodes CASSLVSMQTQYF.

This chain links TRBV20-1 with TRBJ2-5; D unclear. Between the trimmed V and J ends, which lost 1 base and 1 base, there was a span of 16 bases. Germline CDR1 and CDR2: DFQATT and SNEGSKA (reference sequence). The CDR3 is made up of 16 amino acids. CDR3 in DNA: TGCAGTGCTAGAGGACCCAGCTTCACGGGCCAAGAGACCCAGTACTTC. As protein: CSARGPSFTGQETQYF.

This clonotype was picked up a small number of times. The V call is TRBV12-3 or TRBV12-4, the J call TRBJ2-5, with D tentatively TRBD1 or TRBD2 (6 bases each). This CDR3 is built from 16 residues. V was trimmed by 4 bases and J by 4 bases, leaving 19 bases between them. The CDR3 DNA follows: TGTGCCAGCAGTTACCGGGGGCCCCCTACGGGAGAGACCCAGTACTTC. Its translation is CASSYRGPPTGETQYF.

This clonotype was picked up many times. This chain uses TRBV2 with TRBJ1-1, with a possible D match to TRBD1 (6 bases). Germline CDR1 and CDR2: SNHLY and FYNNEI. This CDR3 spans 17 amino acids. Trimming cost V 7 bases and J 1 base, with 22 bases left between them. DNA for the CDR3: TGTGCCAGCATACAGGGTGTTCTTCCCCCCACGAACACTGAAGCTTTCTTT. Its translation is CASIQGVLPPTNTEAFF.

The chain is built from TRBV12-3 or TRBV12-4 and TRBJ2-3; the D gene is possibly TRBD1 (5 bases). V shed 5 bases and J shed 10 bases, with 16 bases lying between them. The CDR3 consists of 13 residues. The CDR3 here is CASSLGVGQAQYF. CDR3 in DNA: TGTGCCAGCAGTCTAGGGGTCGGTCAGGCGCAGTATTTT.

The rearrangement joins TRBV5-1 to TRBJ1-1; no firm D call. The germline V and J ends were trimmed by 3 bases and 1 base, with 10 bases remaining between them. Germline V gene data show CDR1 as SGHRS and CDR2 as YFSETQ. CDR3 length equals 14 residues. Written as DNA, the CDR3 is TGCGCCAGCAGCTACTTCACAGAGAACACTGAAGCTTTCTTT. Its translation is CASSYFTENTEAFF.

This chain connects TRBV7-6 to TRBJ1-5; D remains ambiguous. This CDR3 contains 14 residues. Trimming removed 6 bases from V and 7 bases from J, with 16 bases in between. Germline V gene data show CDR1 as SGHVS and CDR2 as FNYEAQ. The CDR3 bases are TGTGCCAGCAGTGACCCCGGGGTGCAACAGCCCCAGCATTTT. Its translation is CASSDPGVQQPQHF.

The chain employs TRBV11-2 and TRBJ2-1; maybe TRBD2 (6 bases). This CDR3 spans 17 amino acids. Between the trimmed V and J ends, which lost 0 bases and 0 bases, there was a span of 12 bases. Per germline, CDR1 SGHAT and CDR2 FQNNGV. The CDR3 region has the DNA TGTGCCAGCAGCTTAGATCGGGGGATCAGCTCCTACAATGAGCAGTTCTTC. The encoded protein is CASSLDRGISSYNEQFF.

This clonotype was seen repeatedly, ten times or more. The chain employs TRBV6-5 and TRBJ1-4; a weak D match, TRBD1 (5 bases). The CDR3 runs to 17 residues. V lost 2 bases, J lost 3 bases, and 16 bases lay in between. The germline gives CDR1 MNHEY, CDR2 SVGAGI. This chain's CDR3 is CASSYGQGGMANEKLFF. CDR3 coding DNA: TGTGCCAGCAGTTACGGGCAGGGAGGAATGGCTAATGAAAAACTGTTTTTT.

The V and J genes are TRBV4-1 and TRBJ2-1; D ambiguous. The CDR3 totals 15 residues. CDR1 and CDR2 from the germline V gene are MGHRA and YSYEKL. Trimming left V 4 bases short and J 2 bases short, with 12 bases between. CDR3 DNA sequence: TGCGCCAGCAGCCTTGGGGTGACGCCCTACAATGAGCAGTTCTTC. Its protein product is CASSLGVTPYNEQFF.

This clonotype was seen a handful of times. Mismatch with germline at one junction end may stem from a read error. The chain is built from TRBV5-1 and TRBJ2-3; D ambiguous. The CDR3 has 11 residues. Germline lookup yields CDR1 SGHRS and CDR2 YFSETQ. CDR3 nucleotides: TGCGCCAGCGGCTTGTCAGATACGCAGTATTTT. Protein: CASGLSDTQYF.

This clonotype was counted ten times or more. The CDR3 nucleotides read TGTGCCAGCAGCCCTCAGACTGAAGCTAACTATGGCTACACCTTC. This sequence encodes CASSPQTEANYGYTF. The rearrangement joins TRBV9 to TRBJ1-2; no clear D. Trimming removed 4 bases at V and 0 bases at J, with 13 bases between. This CDR3 spans 15 amino acids. The germline V gene encodes CDR1 SGDLS and CDR2 YYNGEE.

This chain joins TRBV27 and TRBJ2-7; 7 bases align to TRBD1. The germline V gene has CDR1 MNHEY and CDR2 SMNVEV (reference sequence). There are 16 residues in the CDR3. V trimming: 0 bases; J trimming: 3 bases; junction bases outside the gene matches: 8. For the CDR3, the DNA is TGTGCCAGCAGTTTATCGTTTACCGGGACAGACTACGAGCAGTACTTC. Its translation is CASSLSFTGTDYEQYF.

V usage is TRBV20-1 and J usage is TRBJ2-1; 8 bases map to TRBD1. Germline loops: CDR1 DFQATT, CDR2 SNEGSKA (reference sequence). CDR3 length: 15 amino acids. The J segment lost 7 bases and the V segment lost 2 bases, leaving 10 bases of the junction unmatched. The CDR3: CSARNPGGSGNEQFF. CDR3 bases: TGCAGTGCTAGAAACCCAGGGGGCTCTGGGAATGAGCAGTTCTTC.

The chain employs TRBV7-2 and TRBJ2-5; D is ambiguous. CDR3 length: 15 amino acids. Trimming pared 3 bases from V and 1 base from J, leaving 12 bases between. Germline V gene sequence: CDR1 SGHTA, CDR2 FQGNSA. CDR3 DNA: TGTGCCAGCAGCTTTTTTGGAGTCACCCAAGAGACCCAGTACTTC. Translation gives CASSFFGVTQETQYF.

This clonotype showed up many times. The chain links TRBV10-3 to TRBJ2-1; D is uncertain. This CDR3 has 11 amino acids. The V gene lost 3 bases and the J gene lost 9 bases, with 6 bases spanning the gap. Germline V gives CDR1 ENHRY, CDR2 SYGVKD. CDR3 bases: TGTGCCATCAGTGAAGTGGTTGAGCAGTTCTTC. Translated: CAISEVVEQFF.

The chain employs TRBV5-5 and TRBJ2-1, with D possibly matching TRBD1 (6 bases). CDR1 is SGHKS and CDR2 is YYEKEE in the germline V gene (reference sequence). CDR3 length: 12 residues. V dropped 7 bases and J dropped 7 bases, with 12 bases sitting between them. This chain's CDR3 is CASLRTENEQFF. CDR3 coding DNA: TGTGCCAGCCTACGGACAGAAAATGAGCAGTTCTTC.

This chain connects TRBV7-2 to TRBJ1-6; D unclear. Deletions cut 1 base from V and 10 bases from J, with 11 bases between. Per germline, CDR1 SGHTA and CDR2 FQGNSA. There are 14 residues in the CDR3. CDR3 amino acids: CASSLEKGKSPLHF. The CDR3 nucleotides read TGTGCCAGCAGCTTAGAGAAGGGAAAGTCACCCCTCCACTTT.

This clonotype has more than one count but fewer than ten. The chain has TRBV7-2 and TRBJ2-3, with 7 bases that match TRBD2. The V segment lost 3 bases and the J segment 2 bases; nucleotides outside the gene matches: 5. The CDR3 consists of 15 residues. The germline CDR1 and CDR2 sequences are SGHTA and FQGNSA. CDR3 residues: CASSLWLAVTDTQYF. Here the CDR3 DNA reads TGTGCCAGCAGCTTGTGGCTAGCGGTCACAGATACGCAGTATTTT.

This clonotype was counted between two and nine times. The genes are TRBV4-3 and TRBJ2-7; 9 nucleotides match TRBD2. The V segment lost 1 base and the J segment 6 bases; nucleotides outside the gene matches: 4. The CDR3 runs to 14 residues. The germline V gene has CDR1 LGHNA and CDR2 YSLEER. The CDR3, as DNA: TGCGCCAGCAGCCAAGGAGGCGGGAGGGGCGAGCAGTACTTC. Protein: CASSQGGGRGEQYF.

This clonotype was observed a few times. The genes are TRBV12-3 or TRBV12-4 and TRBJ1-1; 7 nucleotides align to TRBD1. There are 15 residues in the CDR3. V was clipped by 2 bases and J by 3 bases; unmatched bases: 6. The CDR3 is CASSLSQGGYTEAFF. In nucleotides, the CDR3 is TGTGCCAGCAGTTTAAGTCAAGGGGGCTACACTGAAGCTTTCTTT.

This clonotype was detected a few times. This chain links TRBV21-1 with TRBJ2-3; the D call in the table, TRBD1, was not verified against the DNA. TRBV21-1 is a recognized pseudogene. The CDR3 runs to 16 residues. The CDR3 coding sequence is TGTGCCAGCAGCAAAATCGGCAGGGGAATCACAGATACGCAGTATTTT. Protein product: CASSKIGRGITDTQYF.

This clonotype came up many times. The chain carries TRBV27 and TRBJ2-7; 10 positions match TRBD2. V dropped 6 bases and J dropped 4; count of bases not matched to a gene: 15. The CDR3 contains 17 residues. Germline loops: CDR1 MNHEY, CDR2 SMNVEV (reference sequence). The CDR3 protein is CASSSYKKREGRYEQYF. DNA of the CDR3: TGTGCCAGCAGCTCCTATAAGAAGCGGGAGGGCCGGTACGAGCAGTACTTC.

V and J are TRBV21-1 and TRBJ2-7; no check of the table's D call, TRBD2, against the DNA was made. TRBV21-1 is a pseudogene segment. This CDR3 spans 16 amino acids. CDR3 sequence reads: CASSYWGGPSEYEQYF. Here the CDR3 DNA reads TGTGCCAGCAGCTACTGGGGAGGGCCCAGTGAGTACGAGCAGTACTTC.

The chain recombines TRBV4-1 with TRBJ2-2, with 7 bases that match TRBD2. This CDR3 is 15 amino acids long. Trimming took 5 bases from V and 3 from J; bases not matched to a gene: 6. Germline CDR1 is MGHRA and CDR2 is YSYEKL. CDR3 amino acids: CASSVSGIYTGELFF. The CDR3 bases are TGCGCCAGCAGCGTAAGCGGGATTTACACCGGGGAGCTGTTTTTT.